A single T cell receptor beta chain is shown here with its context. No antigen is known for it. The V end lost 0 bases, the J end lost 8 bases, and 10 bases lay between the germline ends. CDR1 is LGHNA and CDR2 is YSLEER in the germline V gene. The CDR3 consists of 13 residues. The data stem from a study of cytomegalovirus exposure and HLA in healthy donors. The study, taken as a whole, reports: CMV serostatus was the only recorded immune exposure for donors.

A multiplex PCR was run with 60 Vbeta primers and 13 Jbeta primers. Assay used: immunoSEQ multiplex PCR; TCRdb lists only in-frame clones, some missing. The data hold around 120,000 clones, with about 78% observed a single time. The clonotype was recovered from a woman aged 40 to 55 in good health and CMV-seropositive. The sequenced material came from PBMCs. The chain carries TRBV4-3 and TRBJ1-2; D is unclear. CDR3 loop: CASSQDPREGYTF. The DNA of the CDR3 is TGCGCCAGCAGCCAAGATCCCCGGGAGGGCTACACCTTC.